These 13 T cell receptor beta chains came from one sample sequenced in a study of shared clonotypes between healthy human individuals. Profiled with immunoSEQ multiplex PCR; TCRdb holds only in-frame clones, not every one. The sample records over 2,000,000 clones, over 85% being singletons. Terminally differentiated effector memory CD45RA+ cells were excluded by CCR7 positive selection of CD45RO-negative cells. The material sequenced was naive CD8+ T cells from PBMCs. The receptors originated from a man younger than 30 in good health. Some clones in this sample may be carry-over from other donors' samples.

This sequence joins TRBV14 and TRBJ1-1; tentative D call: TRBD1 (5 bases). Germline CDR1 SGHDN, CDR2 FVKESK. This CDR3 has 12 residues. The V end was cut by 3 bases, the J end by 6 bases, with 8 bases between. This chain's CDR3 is CASSHWGAEAFF. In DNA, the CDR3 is TGTGCCAGCAGCCATTGGGGGGCTGAAGCTTTCTTT.

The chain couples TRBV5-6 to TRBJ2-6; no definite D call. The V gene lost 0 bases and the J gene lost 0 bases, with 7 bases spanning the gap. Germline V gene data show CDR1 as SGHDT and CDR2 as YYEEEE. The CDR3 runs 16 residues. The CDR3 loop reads CASSLESVSGANVLTF. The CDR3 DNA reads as TGTGCCAGCAGCTTGGAATCTGTCTCTGGGGCCAACGTCCTGACTTTC.

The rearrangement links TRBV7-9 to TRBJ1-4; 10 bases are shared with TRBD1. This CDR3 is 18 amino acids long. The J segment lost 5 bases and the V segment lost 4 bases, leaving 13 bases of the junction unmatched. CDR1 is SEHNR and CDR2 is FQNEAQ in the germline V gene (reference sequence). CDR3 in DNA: TGTGCCAGCAGCTCCCCCGCGGGGACAGGGGACCCCAATGAAAAACTGTTTTTT. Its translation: CASSSPAGTGDPNEKLFF.

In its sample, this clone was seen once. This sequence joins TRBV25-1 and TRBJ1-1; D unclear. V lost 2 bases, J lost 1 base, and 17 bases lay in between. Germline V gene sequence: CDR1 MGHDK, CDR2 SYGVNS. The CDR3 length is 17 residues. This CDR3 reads CASSELGLRGSNTEAFF. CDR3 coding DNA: TGTGCCAGCAGTGAACTGGGTCTCCGGGGATCGAACACTGAAGCTTTCTTT.

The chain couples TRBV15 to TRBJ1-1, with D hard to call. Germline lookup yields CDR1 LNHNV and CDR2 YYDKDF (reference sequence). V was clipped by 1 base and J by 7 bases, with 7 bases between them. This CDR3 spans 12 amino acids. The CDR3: CATSRAENEAFF. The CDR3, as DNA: TGTGCCACCAGCAGAGCGGAGAATGAAGCTTTCTTT.

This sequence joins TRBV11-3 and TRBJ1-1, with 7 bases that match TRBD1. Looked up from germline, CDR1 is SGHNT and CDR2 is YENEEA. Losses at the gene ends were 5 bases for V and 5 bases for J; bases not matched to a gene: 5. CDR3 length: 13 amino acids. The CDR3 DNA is TGTGCCAGCAGCGCCAGGGGGGAGACTGAAGCTTTCTTT. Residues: CASSARGETEAFF.

The CDR3 nucleotides read TGTGCCAGCAGTGAACGCGGGGACTCCTACAATGAGCAGTTCTTC. Amino acids: CASSERGDSYNEQFF. V and J are TRBV2 and TRBJ2-1; TRBD2 is a possible D gene (6 bases). CDR1 and CDR2 (germline): SNHLY, FYNNEI. The CDR3 contains 15 residues. Trimming stripped 2 bases from V and 0 bases from J, with 8 bases between.

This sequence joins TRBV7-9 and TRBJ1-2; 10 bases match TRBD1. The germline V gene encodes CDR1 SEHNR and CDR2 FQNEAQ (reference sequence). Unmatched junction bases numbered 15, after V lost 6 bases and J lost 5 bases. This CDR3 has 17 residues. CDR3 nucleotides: TGTGCCAGCAGGAACCGGGACAGGGGAACGGAGGGTTATGGCTACACCTTC. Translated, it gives CASRNRDRGTEGYGYTF.

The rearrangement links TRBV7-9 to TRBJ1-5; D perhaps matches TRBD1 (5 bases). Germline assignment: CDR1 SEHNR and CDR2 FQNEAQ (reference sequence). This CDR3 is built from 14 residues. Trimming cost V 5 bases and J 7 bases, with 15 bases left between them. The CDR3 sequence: CASSLGQGEQPQHF. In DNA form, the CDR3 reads TGTGCCAGCAGCCTAGGGCAGGGAGAGCAGCCCCAGCATTTT.

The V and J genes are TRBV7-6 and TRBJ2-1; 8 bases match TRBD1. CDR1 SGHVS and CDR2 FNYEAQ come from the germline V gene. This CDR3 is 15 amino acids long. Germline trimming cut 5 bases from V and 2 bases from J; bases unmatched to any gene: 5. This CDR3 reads CASSKDRVTYNEQFF. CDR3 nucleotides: TGTGCCAGCAGCAAGGACAGGGTGACCTACAATGAGCAGTTCTTC.

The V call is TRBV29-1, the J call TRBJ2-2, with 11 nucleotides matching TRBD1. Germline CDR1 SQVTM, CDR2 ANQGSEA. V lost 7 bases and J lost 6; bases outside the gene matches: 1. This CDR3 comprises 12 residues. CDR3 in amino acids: CSGDRGSGELFF. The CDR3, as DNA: TGCAGCGGGGACAGGGGGTCCGGGGAGCTGTTTTTT.

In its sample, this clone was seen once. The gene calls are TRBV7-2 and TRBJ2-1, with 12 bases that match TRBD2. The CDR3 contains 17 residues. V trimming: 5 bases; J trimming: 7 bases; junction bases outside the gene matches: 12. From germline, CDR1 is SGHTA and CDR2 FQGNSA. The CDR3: CASSQFRTSGIWNEQFF. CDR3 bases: TGTGCCAGCAGCCAATTTCGGACTAGCGGGATTTGGAATGAGCAGTTCTTC.

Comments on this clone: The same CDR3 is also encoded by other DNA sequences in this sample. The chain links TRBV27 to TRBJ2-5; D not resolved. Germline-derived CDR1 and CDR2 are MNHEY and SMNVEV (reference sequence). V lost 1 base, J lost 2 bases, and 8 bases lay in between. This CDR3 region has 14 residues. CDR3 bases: TGTGCCAGCAGTTTATTAGGTGCGCAAGAGACCCAGTACTTC. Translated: CASSLLGAQETQYF.